Given below is one TCR beta chain in context. The sample originates from a study of blood T cell repertoires in COVID-19. The wider study: COVID-19 samples from acute and convalescent phases originated in the United States, Italy and Spain. In each case, the material was cDNA or gDNA derived from T cells, B-cell-depleted T cells, or PBMCs.

Measured with immunoSEQ multiplex PCR; TCRdb has only the in-frame clones, and not every one. The repertoire holds fewer than 250,000 clones, with roughly nine tenths as singletons. This TCR came from a man between 35 and 55 years old with acute or convalescent COVID-19. The sequenced sample consisted of peripheral blood.

CDR3 amino acids: CASSVATDRGPGNTIYF. CDR3 nucleotide sequence: TGTGCCAGCAGCGTAGCTACTGACAGGGGGCCTGGAAACACCATATATTTT. The chain has TRBV9 and TRBJ1-3; 10 bases agree with TRBD1. V shed 0 bases and J 2 bases; nucleotides not matched to a gene: 5. The germline V gene has CDR1 SGDLS and CDR2 YYNGEE. The CDR3 consists of 17 residues.